These 20 T cell receptor beta chains were sequenced from one sample in a study of T cell changes during pregnancy in multiple sclerosis. Sequencing was performed with immunoSEQ multiplex PCR; in TCRdb, only in-frame clones are kept and a portion is missing. In the table there are fewer than 70,000 clones, approximately 92% of which are singletons. This specimen was CD8+ T cells from peripheral blood mononuclear cells, taken in the third trimester of pregnancy. The origin of the receptors is a female donor in good health, enrolled as a control in a pregnancy study.

J is TRBJ2-7 and V is TRBV7-9; D call uncertain. V was pared by 2 bases and J by 3 bases, with 5 bases between. The CDR3 covers 12 residues. Germline V gene sequence: CDR1 SEHNR, CDR2 FQNEAQ (reference sequence). The DNA of the CDR3 is TGTGCCAGCAGCTTAAGCTTCTACGAGCAGTACTTC. Protein product: CASSLSFYEQYF.

V usage is TRBV15 and J usage is TRBJ2-1; 10 bases align to TRBD2. The CDR3 length is 17 residues. J was trimmed by 6 bases and V by 5 bases; bases with no gene match: 13. Germline V gives CDR1 LNHNV, CDR2 YYDKDF (reference sequence). CDR3 region: CATSSPALAGAGNEQFF. The DNA of the CDR3 is TGTGCCACCAGCTCACCCGCCCTAGCGGGGGCTGGCAATGAGCAGTTCTTC.

The V call is TRBV6-5, the J call TRBJ1-1, with D possibly TRBD1 on 5 matching bases. The CDR3 is made up of 14 amino acids. CDR1 is MNHEY, CDR2 SVGAGI, per germline. V gave up 4 bases and J gave up 3 bases, with 12 bases separating them. Here the CDR3 DNA reads TGTGCCAGCAGTTTGGTCGGGGGGGACACTGAAGCTTTCTTT. It encodes CASSLVGGDTEAFF.

The V and J genes are TRBV13 and TRBJ2-6; 7 positions agree with TRBD1. Per germline, CDR1 PRHDT and CDR2 FYEKMQ (reference sequence). This CDR3 spans 20 amino acids. The trim removed 0 bases at V and 0 bases at J, leaving 11 bases unmatched. The DNA for the CDR3 is TGTGCCAGCAGCTTAGGCTTATCGACAGGGTGGGGCTCTGGGGCCAACGTCCTGACTTTC. Residues: CASSLGLSTGWGSGANVLTF.

The chain couples TRBV30 to TRBJ2-3; D is perhaps TRBD2 (6 bases). Trimming cost V 3 bases and J 1 base, with 11 bases left between them. CDR1 is GTSNPN, CDR2 SVGIG, per germline (reference sequence). The CDR3 contains 14 residues. The CDR3 DNA follows: TGTGCCTGGAGAGGCGGGGACCGCACAGATACGCAGTATTTT. Residues: CAWRGGDRTDTQYF.

CDR3 sequence: CASRLSGTGHNEQFF. The CDR3 region has the DNA TGTGCCAGCAGGTTAAGTGGGACAGGGCACAATGAGCAGTTCTTC. The chain couples TRBV7-8 to TRBJ2-1, with 9 bases that match TRBD1. Per germline, CDR1 SGHVS and CDR2 FQNEAQ. The V segment lost 6 bases and the J segment 5 bases; nucleotides outside the gene matches: 8. The CDR3 spans 15 residues. Drawing the rest from reference TRBV7-8 and TRBJ2-1, the complete variable domain is GAGVSQSPRYKVAKRGQDVALRCDPISGHVSLFWYQQALGQGPEFLTYFQNEAQLDKSGLPSDRFFAERPEGSVSTLKIQRTQQEDSAVYLCASRLSGTGHNEQFFGPGTRLTVL.

The chain couples TRBV9 to TRBJ2-7, with D tentatively TRBD1 (6 bases). The CDR3 runs 14 residues. In germline, CDR1 is SGDLS, CDR2 YYNGEE. V lost 2 bases and J lost 2, with 11 bases in between. This CDR3 is CASSVGAGAYEQYF. The CDR3 coding sequence is TGTGCCAGCAGCGTGGGCGCAGGGGCCTACGAGCAGTACTTC.

V gene TRBV6-4 combines with J gene TRBJ2-3, with D perhaps TRBD2 (6 bases). This CDR3 has 14 residues. The germline CDR1 and CDR2 sequences are MRHNA and SNTAGT. Trimming shortened V by 3 bases and J by 0 bases, and 7 bases separated the two germline ends. This chain's CDR3 is CASSEGTSTDTQYF. The DNA for the CDR3 is TGTGCCAGCAGTGAGGGGACTAGCACAGATACGCAGTATTTT.

This clone counts as medium-sized (0.01 to 0.1%). The chain employs TRBV6-1 and TRBJ2-2, with TRBD2 identical over 8 bases. With V trimmed by 1 base and J by 4 bases, 8 bases remained unmatched. The CDR3 spans 17 residues. Germline-derived CDR1 and CDR2 are MNHNS and SASEGT. CDR3 nucleotide sequence: TGTGCCAGCAGTGAAGTAGGCGGGGGGTGGGGCACCGGGGAGCTGTTTTTT. Its protein is CASSEVGGGWGTGELFF.

The chain has TRBV5-6 and TRBJ1-6, with TRBD1 matching 9 bases. The length of the CDR3 is 16 residues. The germline V gene encodes CDR1 SGHDT and CDR2 YYEEEE. The V segment lost 0 bases and the J segment 5 bases; nucleotides outside the gene matches: 3. CDR3 DNA: TGTGCCAGCAGCTTGGGAGGGACAGGGAATAATTCACCCCTCCACTTT. Translating it yields CASSLGGTGNNSPLHF.

The chain is built from TRBV5-1 and TRBJ1-1; the match to TRBD1 covers 8 bases. From germline, CDR1 is SGHRS and CDR2 YFSETQ. This CDR3 contains 11 residues. Trimming at V came to 3 bases and at J to 12 bases, leaving 4 bases not matched to a gene. In DNA form, the CDR3 reads TGCGCCAGCAGCTCTACAGGGGGAACTTTCTTT. This translates into CASSSTGGTFF.

V gene TRBV14 combines with J gene TRBJ1-3; D call uncertain. Trimming shortened V by 4 bases and J by 0 bases, and 10 bases separated the two germline ends. The germline V gene encodes CDR1 SGHDN and CDR2 FVKESK. This CDR3 contains 15 residues. Here the CDR3 DNA reads TGTGCCAGCAGCCTGCGAACCAACTCTGGAAACACCATATATTTT. It translates to CASSLRTNSGNTIYF.

V gene TRBV30 combines with J gene TRBJ2-7, with 9 nucleotides matching TRBD1. V shed 3 bases and J 3 bases; nucleotides not matched to a gene: 6. The germline V gene has CDR1 GTSNPN and CDR2 SVGIG (reference sequence). This CDR3 is built from 14 residues. The CDR3 DNA sequence: TGTGCCTGGAGCGGGAAGGACAGGGGCTACGAGCAGTACTTC. This sequence encodes CAWSGKDRGYEQYF.

The chain links TRBV10-2 to TRBJ2-1; 11 nucleotides align to TRBD2. Germline V CDR1 and CDR2: WSHSY, SAAADI. V trimming: 8 bases; J trimming: 7 bases; junction bases outside the gene matches: 7. The CDR3 covers 14 residues. The CDR3 region has the DNA TGCGCCAGCGGGGGACTAGCGGTCGCGAATGAGCAGTTCTTC. It specifies CASGGLAVANEQFF.

This rearrangement joins TRBV5-8 to TRBJ1-2; TRBD1 matches at 7 bases. Germline V lookup: CDR1 SGHTS, CDR2 YDEGEE. This CDR3 has 15 amino acids. Trimming took 4 bases from V and 5 from J; bases not matched to a gene: 11. In DNA, the CDR3 is TGTGCCAGCAGCGCCCGACAGGGAGTGGGGTATGGCTACACCTTC. Amino acid sequence: CASSARQGVGYGYTF.

V is TRBV27 and J is TRBJ1-2; tentative D call: TRBD1 (6 bases). V lost 6 bases and J lost 1, with 15 bases in between. The CDR3 extends over 15 amino acids. The germline V gene has CDR1 MNHEY and CDR2 SMNVEV (reference sequence). CDR3 in DNA: TGTGCCAGCAGGGGGGCGGGGGTTCTTAACTATGGCTACACCTTC. Encoded protein: CASRGAGVLNYGYTF.

The chain couples TRBV7-2 to TRBJ2-5, with 7 bases fitting TRBD1. Trimming cost V 4 bases and J 2 bases; bases outside gene matches: 10. There are 16 residues in the CDR3. Germline V lookup: CDR1 SGHTA, CDR2 FQGNSA. The DNA for the CDR3 is TGTGCCAGCAGCTGGGGGACAGCCAGTTCTCAAGAGACCCAGTACTTC. Residues: CASSWGTASSQETQYF.

The V gene is TRBV29-1, the J gene TRBJ2-1; 10 bases are shared with TRBD2. The germline V gene has CDR1 SQVTM and CDR2 ANQGSEA. This CDR3 comprises 18 residues. V lost 5 bases to trimming and J lost 2 bases; unmatched junction nucleotides: 15. Here the CDR3 DNA reads TGCAGCGTTCCCTCAAGAAACAGCGGGGGGGGGACCTACAATGAGCAGTTCTTC. Its translation: CSVPSRNSGGGTYNEQFF.

This sequence joins TRBV9 and TRBJ2-7; the D gene is possibly TRBD1 (5 bases). This CDR3 is 14 amino acids long. Trimming shortened V by 1 base and J by 3 bases, and 11 bases separated the two germline ends. Germline loops: CDR1 SGDLS, CDR2 YYNGEE. CDR3 in amino acids: CASSVSSQVYEQYF. CDR3 bases: TGTGCCAGCAGCGTATCTTCACAGGTCTACGAGCAGTACTTC. The whole variable domain, filled in from reference TRBV9 and TRBJ2-7, reads DSGVTQTPKHLITATGQRVTLRCSPRSGDLSVYWYQQSLDQGLQFLIQYYNGEERAKGNILERFSAQQFPDLHSELNLSSLELGDSALYFCASSVSSQVYEQYFGPGTRLTVT.

The V gene is TRBV6-6, the J gene TRBJ2-3; D unclear. Germline CDR1 is MNHNY and CDR2 is SVGAGI (reference sequence). The CDR3 is made up of 15 amino acids. V lost 1 base, J lost 0 bases, and 8 bases lay in between. CDR3 sequence: CASSYWAASTDTQYF. As DNA, the CDR3 is TGTGCCAGCAGTTACTGGGCAGCCAGCACAGATACGCAGTATTTT.